Below are 4 T cell receptor beta chains sequenced from a single sample in a study of cytomegalovirus exposure and HLA in healthy donors. In the PCR, 60 Vbeta and 13 Jbeta primers were used. Data came from immunoSEQ multiplex PCR; TCRdb stores just in-frame clones and leaves some out. This sample has 130,000 or so clones, with around three quarters found just once. The sequenced sample was PBMCs. The receptor set was obtained from a man between 18 and 35 years old in good health and CMV-seropositive.

CDR3 bases: TGTGCCAGCAGCGGGACAGGGAGCTCCTACGAGCAGTACTTC. Amino acids: CASSGTGSSYEQYF. The gene calls are TRBV28 and TRBJ2-7; 9 nucleotides line up with TRBD1. The CDR3 is made up of 14 amino acids. CDR1 MDHEN and CDR2 SYDVKM come from the germline V gene. Trimming removed 6 bases from V and 0 bases from J; junction bases left unmatched: 3.

The rearrangement links TRBV30 to TRBJ2-7; 11 bases map to TRBD2. This CDR3 comprises 14 residues. Per the germline V gene, CDR1 is GTSNPN and CDR2 is SVGIG (reference sequence). Trimming took 4 bases from V and 2 from J; bases not matched to a gene: 4. CDR3 nucleotide sequence: TGTGCCTGGACTAGACTAGCGGGGCCCTACGAGCAGTACTTC. Protein: CAWTRLAGPYEQYF. The entire variable domain, with the rest obtained from reference TRBV30 and TRBJ2-7, is as follows: SQTIHQWPATLVQPVGSPLSLECTVEGTSNPNLYWYRQAAGRGLQLLFYSVGIGQISSEVPQNLSASRPQDRQFILSSKKLLLSDSGFYLCAWTRLAGPYEQYFGPGTRLTVT.

The V call is TRBV29-1, the J call TRBJ1-2, with 7 positions matching TRBD1. This CDR3 is built from 12 residues. Per germline, CDR1 SQVTM and CDR2 ANQGSEA. The junction had 7 bases not matched to a gene; V was cut back by 6 bases and J by 6 bases. The CDR3 loop is CSVGTALDGYTF. CDR3 nucleotides: TGCAGCGTGGGGACAGCCCTGGATGGCTACACCTTC.

J is TRBJ1-3 and V is TRBV5-1; 8 bases agree with TRBD1. The CDR3 runs to 18 residues. With 0 bases clipped from V and 2 bases from J, the junction kept 10 bases outside the gene matches. The germline CDR1 and CDR2 sequences are SGHRS and YFSETQ. Written as DNA, the CDR3 is TGCGCCAGCAGCTTGGGCTTCAGTCAGGGGGCCACTGGAAACACCATATATTTT. This encodes CASSLGFSQGATGNTIYF. Using reference TRBV5-1 and TRBJ1-3 for the parts outside the CDR3, the full variable domain is KAGVTQTPRYLIKTRGQQVTLSCSPISGHRSVSWYQQTPGQGLQFLFEYFSETQRNKGNFPGRFSGRQFSNSRSEMNVSTLELGDSALYLCASSLGFSQGATGNTIYFGEGSWLTVV.